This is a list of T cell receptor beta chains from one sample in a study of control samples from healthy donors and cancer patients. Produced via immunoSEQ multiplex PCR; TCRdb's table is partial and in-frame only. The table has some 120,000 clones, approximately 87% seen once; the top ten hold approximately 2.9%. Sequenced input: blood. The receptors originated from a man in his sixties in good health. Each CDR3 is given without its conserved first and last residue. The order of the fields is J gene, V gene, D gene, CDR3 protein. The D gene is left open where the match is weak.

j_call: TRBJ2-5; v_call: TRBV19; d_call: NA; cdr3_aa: ASSIDGAWPSQETQY
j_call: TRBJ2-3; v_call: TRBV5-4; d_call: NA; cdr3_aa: ASSFRPGLTDTQY
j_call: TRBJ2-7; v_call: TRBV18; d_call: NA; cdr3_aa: ASSSQGGGEVNEQY
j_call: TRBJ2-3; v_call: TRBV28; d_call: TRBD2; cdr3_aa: ACSPSGGPLDTQY
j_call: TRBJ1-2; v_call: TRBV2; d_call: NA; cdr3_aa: ASRATGVANYGYT
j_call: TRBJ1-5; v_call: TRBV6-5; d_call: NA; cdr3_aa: ASSYGTPHSNQPQH
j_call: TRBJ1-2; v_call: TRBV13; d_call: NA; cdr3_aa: ASSFTRDPRAHGYT
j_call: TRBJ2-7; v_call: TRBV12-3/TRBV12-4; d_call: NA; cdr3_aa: ASSPSYEQY
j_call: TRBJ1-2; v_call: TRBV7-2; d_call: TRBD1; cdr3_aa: ASKDRGGPLPTGVYT
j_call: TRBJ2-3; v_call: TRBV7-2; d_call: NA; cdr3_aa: ASSLDRQRYTQY
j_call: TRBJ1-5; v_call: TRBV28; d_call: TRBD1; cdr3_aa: ASSLLAGTANQPQH